The T cell receptor (beta chain) under discussion was sequenced for a study of blood T cells in healthy people across ages. Study-wide results and limits: Expanded clonotype shifts may have been confounded, as the donors had an unknown CMV status.

CDR1 is SGDLS, CDR2 YYNGEE, per germline. V was clipped by 5 bases and J by 4 bases, with 6 bases between them. The CDR3 is 12 amino acids. Turning to this clonotype: Its antigen is not identified.

With a J-beta primer mix and a sample-barcoded 5' primer, a second PCR ran roughly 7 to 11 cycles. CDR3-containing paired-end reads numbered at least 2.5 million in each sample. Each CDR3 protein gets one entry after TCRdb re-called the 5' RACE reads with MiXCR. The profile shows approximately 760,000 distinct CDR3 sequences, roughly 25% of them singletons. The same data also went into a second study, on T cells of mothers and their children. That source adds: Reads recorded for TCR beta CDR3 numbered over 9 million per mother and about 3 million per child. Thymic selection molds TCR recombination output in a comparable way in related and unrelated pairs.

This clonotype was sampled from a boy aged 10-17 years in good health. V usage is TRBV9 and J usage is TRBJ2-2; perhaps TRBD1 as D (6 bases). Input material: blood. The CDR3 loop reads CASRDSTGELFF. As DNA, the CDR3 is TGTGCCAGCAGGGACAGCACCGGGGAGCTGTTTTTT. The variable domain in full, with the rest retrieved from reference TRBV9 and TRBJ2-2, is DSGVTQTPKHLITATGQRVTLRCSPRSGDLSVYWYQQSLDQGLQFLIQYYNGEERAKGNILERFSAQQFPDLHSELNLSSLELGDSALYFCASRDSTGELFFGEGSRLTVL.